Reported below is one TCR beta chain. Its binding antigen is unknown. No base quality values were provided; no much bigger clone lies one nucleotide off. CDR1 and CDR2, looked up from the germline V gene (reference sequence), are SGHNT and YYREEE. The CDR3 has 15 amino acids, counting the end cysteine and phenylalanine. Kept here is only the CDR3 DNA, which spans 45 bases and is read in frame from base 1. V was cut back by 0 bases and J by 3 bases, leaving a gap of 11 bases between them. The data are from a study of cytomegalovirus exposure and HLA in healthy donors (dated by TCRdb to 2017 to 2019). For context, the study as a whole: In an earlier analysis of under 750 of the donors, less than 350 Gb of sequence data and some 120 million unique TCR beta sequences from roughly 180 million T cells were reported. A later analysis re-analyzed previously published TCR beta repertoires from approximately 700 donors and added high-resolution HLA genotyping to study TCR occurrence patterns. The study combined high-throughput TCR immunosequencing, statistical association of individual TCRs with disease status, and machine learning to predict cytomegalovirus infection status. A later genetic analysis took genome-wide SNP genotypes for about three fifths of the 666 donors and used that subset as a discovery cohort. Among roughly 400 genotyped donors of the cohort, an average of roughly 240,000 unique TCR beta nucleotide sequences were sequenced per donor, roughly a sixth of them non-productive. Roughly 5 DR-DQ haplotypes were treated as single units for association and clustering because of strong linkage in the cohort. Besides the first cohort of 666 subjects, a separate validation cohort made up of 120 different subjects was used. An early release covering 550 to 650 HLA-typed donors comprised approximately 290 gigabases of sequencing data and 85 million to 100 million unique TCR sequences. In an earlier analysis of a few hundred of the donors, high-throughput TCR beta sequencing was used to judge whether each TCR beta V gene segment behaved as functional or pseudogenic. All discovery cohort repertoires had been generated on a single sequencing platform. Donor age, sex, ethnicity and CMV serostatus were compiled alongside the repertoire data. The later analysis used no new phenotypic data to find candidate immune exposures, relying instead on TCR beta sequences and their occurrence across donors. Typing coverage varied by locus: roughly 620-630 donors for A, B, C, DRB1 and DQB1; approximately 500 for DQA1; over 600 for DPA1; roughly 450 for DPB1. The aim of the study was to test whether cataloging public T cell receptors could identify signatures of past pathogen exposure. The genetic ancestry cluster associated with self-reported Caucasian donors included about 81% of the roughly 400 genotyped donors. The study used immunosequencing to profile the T cell repertoires of more than 650 subjects and linked those repertoires to cytomegalovirus serostatus. HLA typing covered class I and class II loci at four-digit resolution.

Libraries were constructed by the immunoSEQ multiplex PCR assay. For the multiplex PCR, a mixture combining 60 forward primers for TCR Vbeta segments and 13 reverse primers for TCR Jbeta segments was used. The CDR3 region of rearranged TCR beta genes was amplified from genomic DNA with a multiplex PCR assay. On the Illumina HiSeq System, the amplified TCR beta libraries were sequenced as 87-base-pair reads. The authors processed their data as follows. Across the 670 or so repertoires, a later analysis counted approximately 83 million unique TCR beta chains, about 10 million of which were shared by at least two donors. To remove PCR and sequencing errors, raw reads were error-corrected and collapsed into unique sequences using a nearest-neighbor algorithm that merged closely related sequences. Alignment of CDR3 sequences to IMGT reference sequences was used to assign V, D and J gene segments. For a sequence to be retained, a match of at least six nucleotides to both a V gene segment and a J gene segment was required. A rearrangement was called productive if the CDR3 had no stop codons and remained in frame with V and J, and every other rearrangement was called non-productive. CDR3 was defined by IMGT convention, running from the second conserved V-encoded cysteine to the conserved J-encoded phenylalanine. The earlier analysis of approximately 500 of the donors excluded sequences that lacked an unambiguous match to a single V gene segment. An earlier analysis of 550 to 650 of the donors classified V segments as functional when productive rearrangements were above 56.7% and as segregating when the standard deviation between donors was above 5%. A statistical classification framework was built to diagnose cytomegalovirus status from the catalog of TCR beta chain sequences. A later analysis assigned V and J genes by comparing TCR nucleotide sequences with IMGT/GENE-DB human TR gene sequences. A later analysis assigned CDR3 sequences and most-parsimonious VDJ recombination scenarios with the TCRdist pipeline. In a later analysis, every TCR beta chain was defined by the combination of its CDR3 amino acid sequence and its V-gene family, and reads without a unique V-gene family were dropped. To address suspected cross-contamination and a sequencing artifact, a later analysis removed 592 highly shared, low-generation-probability nucleotide sequences. A later analysis calculated a clonal expansion index for each public chain from normalized within-repertoire ranks of inferred template counts. In a later analysis, generation probabilities were computed using a VDJ recombination model fitted to out-of-frame rearrangements, and the results were checked against IGoR. In a later analysis, hypergeometric tests were used to score TCR-TCR, TCR-HLA and TCR-CMV co-occurrence, with a repertoire-size bias correction applied to TCR pairs. In a later analysis, false discovery rates were estimated by permuting HLA or CMV assignments 20 times. A later analysis grouped co-occurring TCRs with DBSCAN, adding TCRdist sequence similarity when clustering within HLA-allele-positive subsets. Repertoires with fewer than 30,000 or more than 120,000 public chains, plus five repertoires with anomalous nucleotide sharing, were excluded from co-occurrence clustering. Not all clones reach the TCRdb copy of this immuneACCESS table, which keeps in-frame sequences only. Checked studies attribute under half of the gap to unresolved V genes and leave the rest unexplained. The DNA was the basis for D and trimming; V, J and clone size are from that table. This sample holds some 62,000 clones; about 89% were observed only once. The ten largest make up 1.4% of the sample.

In total, roughly 670 healthy bone marrow donors made up the cohort. At the time of sampling, all cohort members were nominally healthy, though unrecorded immune exposures were likely present. The donor was CMV seronegative and belonged to the group of around 400 seronegative cohort members. Each donor provided a peripheral blood sample, and peripheral blood mononuclear cells were used for TCR beta sequencing. Genomic DNA was extracted from the blood cell samples with the Qiagen DNeasy Blood Extraction Kit. What the authors observed across the whole study: In a later analysis, 15,000 to 20,000 TCR beta sequences were associated with specific HLA alleles at a false discovery rate of 0.05. Over 15 rarely observed V segments, including chromosome 9 orphons, were excluded from the earlier analysis of almost 600 of the donors because counts were too low. In vitro tests confirmed that a few of the cytomegalovirus-associated TCR beta chains recognize cytomegalovirus antigens. In this cohort, only TCR beta chains were sequenced, and detectable features were limited by the absence of alpha or paired-chain data. For the cohort, immune exposure information was limited to CMV serostatus. In a later genetic analysis, a missense DCLRE1C variant was associated with V-gene and J-gene trimming of TCR beta chains, and the association was replicated in an independent cohort. Some IMGT-functional V segments, including TRBV6-2 and TRBV6-3, could not be told apart with the 87-base-pair reads, so those segments were excluded. Most CMV-associated TCR beta chains appeared to be HLA-restricted in a later analysis, and the HLA associations seemed to be driven largely by CMV exposure. Across donors, most TCR sequences were observed very rarely, whereas some public TCRs were present in many individuals. Strong co-occurrence of HLA alleles, especially DR and DQ, made assigning TCR associations to individual alleles difficult. In a later analysis, the rate of TCR association differed among HLA loci, with DRB1 alleles having the most associated TCRs and HLA-C alleles having the fewest. A further reported finding was that TCR beta sequences accurately predicted the HLA-A and HLA-B alleles for most subjects in the first cohort. A later analysis reported that several top co-occurrence clusters appeared linked to parvovirus B19, influenza, CMV and Epstein-Barr virus. Because HLA typing was missing for some donors at each locus, association tests included only the typed subset. The study listed 170 or so TCR beta chains as associated with cytomegalovirus. According to a later genetic analysis, donors in an Asian-associated ancestry cluster had fewer N-insertions in productive TCRs than the roughly 700-donor mean. A cluster of highly shared sequence variants was judged likely to represent a technical artifact of the sequencing pipeline. Linkage disequilibrium might explain the correlated functional status among segregating V segments, but an unknown experimental factor could not be excluded. Broadly in line with IMGT annotations, most TCR beta V segments showed up in productive rearrangements about 90% or about 30% of the time in an earlier analysis of 450 to 750 of the donors. Sequencing depth was assumed to be roughly uniform across donors in the presence/absence analyses, though that assumption may not hold. The classifier was reported to diagnose cytomegalovirus status with high specificity and sensitivity in both the original cohort and the validation cohort. A later analysis found that HLA-associated TCR beta chains were more clonally expanded and had lower generation probabilities than equally common non-associated chains. According to the authors, the approach could potentially be generalized to other disease states and immunological phenotypes.

The sequence came from a man between 18 and 35 years old in good health and CMV-seronegative. Sequencing used PBMCs. The rearranged chain carries TRBV5-4 and TRBJ2-3; the D gene is perhaps TRBD1, on 6 matching bases. The sequence in DNA is TGTGCCAGCAGCTTGGTCGTAGGGGGAACAGATACGCAGTATTTT. Translated, it gives CASSLVVGGTDTQYF.